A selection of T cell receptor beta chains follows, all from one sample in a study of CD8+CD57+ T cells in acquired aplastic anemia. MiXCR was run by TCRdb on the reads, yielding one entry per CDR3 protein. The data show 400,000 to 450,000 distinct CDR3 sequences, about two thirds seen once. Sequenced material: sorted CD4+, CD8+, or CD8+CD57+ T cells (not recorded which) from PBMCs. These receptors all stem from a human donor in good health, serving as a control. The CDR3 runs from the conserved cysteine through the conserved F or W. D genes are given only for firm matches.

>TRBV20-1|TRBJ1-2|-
CSARGLRASYTF
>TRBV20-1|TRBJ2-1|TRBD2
CSAREDGTSGTPPYNEQFF
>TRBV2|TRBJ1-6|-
CATSGKDYLLHF
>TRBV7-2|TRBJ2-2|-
CASNVGRDTGELFF
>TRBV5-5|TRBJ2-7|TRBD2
CASSRGTSGGSYEQYF
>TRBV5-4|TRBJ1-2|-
CASSSALGTYYGYTF
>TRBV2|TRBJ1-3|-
CASSVTRGDSGNTIYF
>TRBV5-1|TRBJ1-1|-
CASSPPLGRGEAFF
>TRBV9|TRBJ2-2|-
CASGGGANTGELFF
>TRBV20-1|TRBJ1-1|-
CSARDYRDTLNTEAFF
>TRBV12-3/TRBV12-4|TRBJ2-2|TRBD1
CASSPTWTGDNTGELFF
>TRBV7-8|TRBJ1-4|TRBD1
CASSEKGQGIELLF
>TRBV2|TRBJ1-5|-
CASRGTRGSNQHKHF
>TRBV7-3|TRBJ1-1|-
CASSLTQGNTEAFF
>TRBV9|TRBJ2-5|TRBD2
CASSVAAGWASGREETQYF